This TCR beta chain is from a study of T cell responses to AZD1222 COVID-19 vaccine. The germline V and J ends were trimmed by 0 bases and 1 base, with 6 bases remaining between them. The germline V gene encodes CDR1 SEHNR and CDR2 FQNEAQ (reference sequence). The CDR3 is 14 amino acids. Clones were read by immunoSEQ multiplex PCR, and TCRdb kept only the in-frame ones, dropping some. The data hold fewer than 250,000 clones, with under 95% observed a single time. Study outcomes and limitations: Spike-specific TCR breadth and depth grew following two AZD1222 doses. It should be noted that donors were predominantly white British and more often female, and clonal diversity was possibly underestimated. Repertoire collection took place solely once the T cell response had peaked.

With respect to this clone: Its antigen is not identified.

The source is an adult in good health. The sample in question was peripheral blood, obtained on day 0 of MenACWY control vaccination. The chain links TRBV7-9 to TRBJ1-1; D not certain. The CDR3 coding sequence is TGTGCCAGCAGCTTAGCGGGTCAGAACACTGAAGCTTTCTTT. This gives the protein CASSLAGQNTEAFF.